The next 10 T cell receptor beta chains were all read from a single sample in a study of Ad26.COV2.S vaccination and SARS-CoV-2 variants. Assay: immunoSEQ multiplex PCR; the TCRdb copy retains only in-frame clones and omits some. The data show about 280,000 clones, 70% to 90% seen once. Treatment in this sample: some 19 received Ad26.COV2.S at low or high dose, single or two shots; about 5 received placebo; per-sample allocation not given. Sample collection was performed on day 63 after the first vaccine or placebo injection. The sequenced sample was peripheral blood, obtained in a trial of Ad26.COV2.S vaccine versus placebo. The origin of the receptors is a person aged 18 to 65 who received the Ad26.COV2.S COVID-19 vaccine or a placebo.

This clone occurred a few times. The CDR3 is CATWTGSEQYF. For the CDR3, the DNA is TGTGCCACCTGGACAGGGAGCGAGCAGTACTTC. The chain employs TRBV2 and TRBJ2-7; the match to TRBD1 covers 8 bases. Germline V CDR1 and CDR2: SNHLY, FYNNEI. This CDR3 has 11 residues. V gave up 10 bases and J gave up 6 bases; unmatched junction bases: 5.

This sequence joins TRBV30 and TRBJ2-6, with 8 bases lining up with TRBD1. The CDR3 is made up of 17 amino acids. J lost 4 bases, V lost 3 bases, and 11 bases had no gene match. CDR1 and CDR2 (germline): GTSNPN, SVGIG (reference sequence). The CDR3 region is CAWRPVPTGVGANVLTF. The CDR3 DNA reads TGTGCCTGGAGGCCCGTTCCGACAGGGGTCGGGGCCAACGTCCTGACTTTC.

This rearrangement joins TRBV2 to TRBJ2-1; D unresolved. Trimming took 5 bases from V and 7 from J, leaving 6 bases between them. CDR1 is SNHLY, CDR2 FYNNEI, per germline. The CDR3 covers 11 residues. Written as DNA, the CDR3 is TGTGCCAGCAGTTCTCAAAATGAGCAGTTCTTC. It specifies CASSSQNEQFF.

V usage is TRBV27 and J usage is TRBJ1-2; D is undetermined. CDR1 MNHEY and CDR2 SMNVEV come from the germline V gene (reference sequence). The CDR3 length is 16 residues. The V end was cut by 3 bases, the J end by 0 bases, with 14 bases between. The CDR3 DNA follows: TGTGCCAGCAGTTTGGTAGGGAGTTCGTCTAACTATGGCTACACCTTC. Protein: CASSLVGSSSNYGYTF.

The rearrangement links TRBV5-4 to TRBJ1-2, with 12 bases that match TRBD1. Germline V CDR1 and CDR2: SGHNT, YYREEE (reference sequence). The CDR3 loop spans 15 amino acids. The V segment lost 4 bases and the J segment 6 bases; nucleotides outside the gene matches: 7. CDR3 coding DNA: TGTGCCAGCAGCGTGGTAGGGGACAGGGGGCATGGCTACACCTTC. The encoded protein is CASSVVGDRGHGYTF. The whole variable domain, remainder taken from reference TRBV5-4 and TRBJ1-2, is ETGVTQSPTHLIKTRGQQVTLRCSSQSGHNTVSWYQQALGQGPQFIFQYYREEENGRGNFPPRFSGLQFPNYSSELNVNALELDDSALYLCASSVVGDRGHGYTFGSGTRLTVV.

The J gene is TRBJ2-7, the V gene TRBV30, with D tentatively TRBD1 (7 bases). This CDR3 spans 14 amino acids. V lost 5 bases and J lost 2, with 16 bases in between. Germline CDR1 GTSNPN, CDR2 SVGIG (reference sequence). This chain's CDR3 is CAWAEGGGPYEQYF. The DNA for the CDR3 is TGTGCCTGGGCGGAAGGAGGGGGCCCCTACGAGCAGTACTTC.

The chain combines TRBV6-2 or TRBV6-3 with TRBJ1-5; D ambiguous. V was cut by 4 bases and J by 1 base, with 5 bases left in between. Germline V lookup: CDR1 MNHEY, CDR2 SVGEGT. The CDR3 extends over 13 amino acids. CDR3 protein: CASSLMSNQPQHF. The CDR3 DNA reads TGTGCCAGCAGTTTGATGAGCAATCAGCCCCAGCATTTT.

This chain links TRBV4-1 with TRBJ2-2, with 9 bases matching TRBD2. The V segment lost 3 bases and the J segment 3 bases; nucleotides outside the gene matches: 5. The CDR3 runs to 16 residues. Germline V gives CDR1 MGHRA, CDR2 YSYEKL. The CDR3 loop is CASSHYSGGDTGELFF. CDR3 DNA: TGCGCCAGCAGCCACTATAGCGGGGGAGACACCGGGGAGCTGTTTTTT.

The chain is built from TRBV4-3 and TRBJ1-4; 7 bases map to TRBD1. This CDR3 has 17 amino acids. The germline gives CDR1 LGHNA, CDR2 YSLEER. After removal of 4 bases from V and 3 bases from J, the junction contained 11 bases not matched to a gene. The DNA of the CDR3 is TGCGCCAGCAGCCCAAGGCCCCGGGGGACAGCTAATGAAAAACTGTTTTTT. Translating it yields CASSPRPRGTANEKLFF.

The chain couples TRBV9 to TRBJ2-2; TRBD1 matches at 8 bases. Germline V gene lookup returns CDR1 SGDLS and CDR2 YYNGEE. The CDR3 runs to 16 residues. Unmatched junction bases numbered 8, after V lost 3 bases and J lost 4 bases. CDR3 loop: CASSAATGDLTGELFF. For the CDR3, the DNA is TGTGCCAGCAGCGCGGCGACAGGGGACCTCACCGGGGAGCTGTTTTTT.